The rows below give T cell receptor beta chains drawn from one sample of a study of cytomegalovirus exposure and HLA in healthy donors. Generated by immunoSEQ multiplex PCR, the TCRdb table keeps only in-frame clones and is missing some. In the table there are 60,000 to 80,000 clones, 62% of which are singletons. Material for sequencing was PBMCs. These receptors were obtained from a man aged 25-45 years in good health and CMV-seronegative. The CDR3 runs from the conserved cysteine through the conserved F or W. Fields, in order: CDR3 protein, clone size, V gene. The size field is filled for only some rows; it gives once, few, many or a size class.

CASSQQASVTDIYGYTF | few | TRBV4-2
CASSLTGGAGELFF | . | TRBV11-2
CASSSGSANSPLHF | . | TRBV7-6
CARPPPRGGGQPQHF | . | TRBV7-3
CAIKAGLSTDTQYF | few | TRBV6-5
CAWRQQVTNEKLFF | . | TRBV30
CASSFSGRVQETQYF | . | TRBV5-1
CASSLGLPGTEAFF | . | TRBV5-6
CASSQGTSGGSYEQYF | . | TRBV14
CASSQDGLTGTDTQYF | . | TRBV4-2
CASRGLIGGNQPQHF | . | TRBV28